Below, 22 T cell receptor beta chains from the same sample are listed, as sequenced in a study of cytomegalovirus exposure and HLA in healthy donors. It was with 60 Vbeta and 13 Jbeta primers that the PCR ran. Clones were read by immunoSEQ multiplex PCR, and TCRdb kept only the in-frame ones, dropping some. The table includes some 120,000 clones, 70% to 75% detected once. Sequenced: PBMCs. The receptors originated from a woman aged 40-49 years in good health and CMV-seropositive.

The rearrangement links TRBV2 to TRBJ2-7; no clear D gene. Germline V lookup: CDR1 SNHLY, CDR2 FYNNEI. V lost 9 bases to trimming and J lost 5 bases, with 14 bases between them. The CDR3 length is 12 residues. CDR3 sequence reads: CASRDNVHEQYF. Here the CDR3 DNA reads TGTGCCAGTCGAGATAATGTCCACGAGCAGTACTTC.

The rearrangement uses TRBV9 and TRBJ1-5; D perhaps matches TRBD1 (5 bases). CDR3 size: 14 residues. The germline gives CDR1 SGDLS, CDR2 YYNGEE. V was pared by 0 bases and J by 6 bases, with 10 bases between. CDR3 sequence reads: CASSVGQGLQPQHF. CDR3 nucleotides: TGTGCCAGCAGCGTAGGGCAGGGTCTTCAGCCCCAGCATTTT.

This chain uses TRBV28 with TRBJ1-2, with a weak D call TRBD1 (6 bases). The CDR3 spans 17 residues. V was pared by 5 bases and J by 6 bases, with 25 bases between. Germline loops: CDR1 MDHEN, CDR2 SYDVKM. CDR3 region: CASSPSGGGRKRHGYTF. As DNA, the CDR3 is TGTGCCAGCAGTCCCAGCGGGGGGGGCAGAAAACGACATGGCTACACCTTC.

CDR3 loop: CASSSIFPGGKECGYTF. DNA of the CDR3: TGTGCCAGCAGCTCGATATTCCCGGGAGGGAAGGAGTGCGGCTACACCTTC. The J gene is TRBJ1-2, the V gene TRBV5-6; the D is unclear. Germline CDR1 and CDR2: SGHDT and YYEEEE. V was shortened by 3 bases and J by 8 bases, with 26 bases between the two germline ends. The CDR3 consists of 17 residues. Full variable domain (outside the CDR3, taken from reference TRBV5-6 and TRBJ1-2): DAGVTQSPTHLIKTRGQQVTLRCSPKSGHDTVSWYQQALGQGPQFIFQYYEEEERQRGNFPDRFSGHQFPNYSSELNVNALLLGDSALYLCASSSIFPGGKECGYTFGSGTRLTVV.

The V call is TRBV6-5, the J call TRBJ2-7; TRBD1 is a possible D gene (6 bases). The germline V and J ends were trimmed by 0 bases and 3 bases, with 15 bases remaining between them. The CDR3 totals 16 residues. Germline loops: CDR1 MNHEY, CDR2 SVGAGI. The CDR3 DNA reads TGTGCCAGCAGTTACTCGAGCAGGGGCGACGGCTACGAGCAGTACTTC. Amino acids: CASSYSSRGDGYEQYF.

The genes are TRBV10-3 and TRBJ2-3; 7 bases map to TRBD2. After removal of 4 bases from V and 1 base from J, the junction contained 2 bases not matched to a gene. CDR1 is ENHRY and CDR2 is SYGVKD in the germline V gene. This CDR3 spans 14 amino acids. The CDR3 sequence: CAISATSGTDTQYF. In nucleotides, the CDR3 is TGTGCCATCAGTGCTACTAGCGGCACAGATACGCAGTATTTT.

CDR3 in amino acids: CASSPWDRKKNGYTF. CDR3 sequence (DNA): TGTGCCAGCAGCCCTTGGGACAGGAAGAAGAATGGCTACACCTTC. This chain joins TRBV28 and TRBJ1-2, with 8 bases aligning to TRBD1. In germline, CDR1 is MDHEN, CDR2 SYDVKM. The CDR3 has 15 residues. Trimming took 6 bases from V and 6 from J; bases not matched to a gene: 12.

DNA for the CDR3: TGTGCCAGCAGCTTAGACATAAGGGGCACCGGGGAGCTGTTTTTT. Its protein is CASSLDIRGTGELFF. The rearrangement joins TRBV7-2 to TRBJ2-2; a possible D gene is TRBD1 (5 bases). The CDR3 is 15 residues long. V gave up 1 base and J gave up 4 bases, with 10 bases separating them. The germline V gene has CDR1 SGHTA and CDR2 FQGNSA.

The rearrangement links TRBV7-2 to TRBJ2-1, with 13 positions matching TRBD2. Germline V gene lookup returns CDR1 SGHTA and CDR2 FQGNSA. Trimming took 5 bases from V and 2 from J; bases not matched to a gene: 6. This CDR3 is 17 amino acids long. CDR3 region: CASSTRTSGGAYNEQFF. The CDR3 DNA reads TGTGCCAGCAGCACCCGGACTAGCGGGGGAGCCTACAATGAGCAGTTCTTC.

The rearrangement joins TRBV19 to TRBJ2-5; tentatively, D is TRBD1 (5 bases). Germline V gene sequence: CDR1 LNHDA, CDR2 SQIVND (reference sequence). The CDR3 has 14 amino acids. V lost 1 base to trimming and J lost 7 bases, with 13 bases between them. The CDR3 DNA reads TGTGCCAGTAGTATAGTGGGGCAGGGAAGGACCCAGTACTTC. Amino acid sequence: CASSIVGQGRTQYF.

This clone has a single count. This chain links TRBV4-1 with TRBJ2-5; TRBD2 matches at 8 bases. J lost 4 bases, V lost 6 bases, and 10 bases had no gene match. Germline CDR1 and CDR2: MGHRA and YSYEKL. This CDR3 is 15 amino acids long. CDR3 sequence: CASSLVFGGVETQYF. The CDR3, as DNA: TGCGCCAGCAGTCTAGTGTTCGGGGGGGTAGAGACCCAGTACTTC.

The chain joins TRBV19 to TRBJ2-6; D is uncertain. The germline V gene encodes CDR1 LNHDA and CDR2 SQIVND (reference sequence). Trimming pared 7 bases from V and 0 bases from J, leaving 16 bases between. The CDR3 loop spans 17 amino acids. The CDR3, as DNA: TGTGCCAGTAAGACGCCCGACCGGAGCTCTGGGGCCAACGTCCTGACTTTC. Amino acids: CASKTPDRSSGANVLTF.

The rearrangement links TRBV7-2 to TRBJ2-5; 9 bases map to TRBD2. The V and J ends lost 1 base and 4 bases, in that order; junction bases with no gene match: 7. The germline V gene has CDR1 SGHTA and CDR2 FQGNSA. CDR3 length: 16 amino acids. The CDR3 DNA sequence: TGTGCCAGCAGCTTAGTTGGCGGGAGGGCCGTAGAGACCCAGTACTTC. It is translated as CASSLVGGRAVETQYF.

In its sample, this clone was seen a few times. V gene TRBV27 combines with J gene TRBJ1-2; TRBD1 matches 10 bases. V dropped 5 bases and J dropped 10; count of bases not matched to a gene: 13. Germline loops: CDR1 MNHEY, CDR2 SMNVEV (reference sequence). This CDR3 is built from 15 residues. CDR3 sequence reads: CASSHLRDRGIDYTF. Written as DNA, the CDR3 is TGTGCCAGCAGTCACCTCCGGGACAGGGGCATTGACTACACCTTC.

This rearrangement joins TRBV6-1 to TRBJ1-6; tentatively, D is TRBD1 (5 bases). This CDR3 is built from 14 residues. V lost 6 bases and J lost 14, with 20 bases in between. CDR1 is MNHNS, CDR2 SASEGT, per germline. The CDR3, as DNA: TGTGCCAGCAGCCGGGGACTGGAAGTCAATACCCTCCACTTT. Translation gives CASSRGLEVNTLHF.

In nucleotides, the CDR3 is TGTGCCAGCAGCTTGGGGCTAGCGGGAGGCTATGGCGAGCAGTTCTTC. Translation gives CASSLGLAGGYGEQFF. This chain uses TRBV5-4 with TRBJ2-1; 11 bases line up with TRBD2. This CDR3 is built from 16 residues. With V trimmed by 0 bases and J by 10 bases, 9 bases remained unmatched. Germline assignment: CDR1 SGHNT and CDR2 YYREEE (reference sequence). The entire variable domain, with the rest obtained from reference TRBV5-4 and TRBJ2-1, is as follows: ETGVTQSPTHLIKTRGQQVTLRCSSQSGHNTVSWYQQALGQGPQFIFQYYREEENGRGNFPPRFSGLQFPNYSSELNVNALELDDSALYLCASSLGLAGGYGEQFFGPGTRLTVL.

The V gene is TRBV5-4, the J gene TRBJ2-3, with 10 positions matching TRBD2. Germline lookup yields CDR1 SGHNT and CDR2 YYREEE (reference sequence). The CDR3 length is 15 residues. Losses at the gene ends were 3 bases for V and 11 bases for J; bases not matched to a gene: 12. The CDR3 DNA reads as TGTGCCAGCAGCTGGACTAGCGGTCGCTCACCGCTGCAGTATTTT. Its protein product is CASSWTSGRSPLQYF.

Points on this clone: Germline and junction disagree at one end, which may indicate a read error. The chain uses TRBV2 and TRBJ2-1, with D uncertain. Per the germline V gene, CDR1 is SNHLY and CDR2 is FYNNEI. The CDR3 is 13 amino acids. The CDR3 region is CASSDNSDNEQFF. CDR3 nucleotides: TGTGCCAGCAGTGATAACTCCGACAATGAGCAGTTCTTC.

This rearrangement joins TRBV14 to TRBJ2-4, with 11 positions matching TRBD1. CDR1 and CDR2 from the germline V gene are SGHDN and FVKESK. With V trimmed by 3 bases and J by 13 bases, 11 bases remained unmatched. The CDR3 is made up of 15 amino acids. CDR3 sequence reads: CASSQVDRTGGIQYF. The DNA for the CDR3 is TGTGCCAGCAGCCAGGTCGACCGGACAGGGGGCATCCAGTACTTC.

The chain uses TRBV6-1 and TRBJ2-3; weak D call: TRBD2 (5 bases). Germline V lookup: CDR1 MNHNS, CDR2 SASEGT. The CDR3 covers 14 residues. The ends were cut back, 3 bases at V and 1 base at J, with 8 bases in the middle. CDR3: CASSDGEGTDTQYF. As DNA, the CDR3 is TGTGCCAGCAGTGACGGGGAAGGCACAGATACGCAGTATTTT.

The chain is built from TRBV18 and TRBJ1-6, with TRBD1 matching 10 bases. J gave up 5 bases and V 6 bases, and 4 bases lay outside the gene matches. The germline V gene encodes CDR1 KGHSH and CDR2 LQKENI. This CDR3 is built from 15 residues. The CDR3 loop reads CASSGQGMDNSPLHF. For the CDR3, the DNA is TGTGCCAGCTCGGGACAGGGGATGGATAATTCACCCCTCCACTTT.

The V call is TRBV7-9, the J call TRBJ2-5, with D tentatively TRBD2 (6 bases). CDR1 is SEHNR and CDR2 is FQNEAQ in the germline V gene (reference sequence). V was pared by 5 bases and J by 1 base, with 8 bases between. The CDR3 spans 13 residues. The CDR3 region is CASSPGVQETQYF. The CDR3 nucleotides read TGTGCCAGCAGCCCGGGGGTCCAAGAGACCCAGTACTTC.